This T cell receptor (beta chain) derives from a study of blood T cell repertoires in COVID-19. The length of the CDR3 is 14 residues. Looked up from germline, CDR1 is KGHDR and CDR2 is SFDVKD. Deletions cut 7 bases from V and 0 bases from J, with 8 bases between. Sequencing was performed with immunoSEQ multiplex PCR; in TCRdb, only in-frame clones are kept and a portion is missing. The sample yields more than 200,000 clones, about 91% seen once. The receptor was isolated from a woman in her twenties or thirties with COVID-19, enrolled during active disease. Sequencing used peripheral blood. V usage is TRBV24-1 and J usage is TRBJ2-2, with D perhaps matching TRBD2 (5 bases). The CDR3 here is CATRGSTNTGELFF. In DNA form, the CDR3 reads TGTGCCACCAGGGGGAGTACGAACACCGGGGAGCTGTTTTTT.